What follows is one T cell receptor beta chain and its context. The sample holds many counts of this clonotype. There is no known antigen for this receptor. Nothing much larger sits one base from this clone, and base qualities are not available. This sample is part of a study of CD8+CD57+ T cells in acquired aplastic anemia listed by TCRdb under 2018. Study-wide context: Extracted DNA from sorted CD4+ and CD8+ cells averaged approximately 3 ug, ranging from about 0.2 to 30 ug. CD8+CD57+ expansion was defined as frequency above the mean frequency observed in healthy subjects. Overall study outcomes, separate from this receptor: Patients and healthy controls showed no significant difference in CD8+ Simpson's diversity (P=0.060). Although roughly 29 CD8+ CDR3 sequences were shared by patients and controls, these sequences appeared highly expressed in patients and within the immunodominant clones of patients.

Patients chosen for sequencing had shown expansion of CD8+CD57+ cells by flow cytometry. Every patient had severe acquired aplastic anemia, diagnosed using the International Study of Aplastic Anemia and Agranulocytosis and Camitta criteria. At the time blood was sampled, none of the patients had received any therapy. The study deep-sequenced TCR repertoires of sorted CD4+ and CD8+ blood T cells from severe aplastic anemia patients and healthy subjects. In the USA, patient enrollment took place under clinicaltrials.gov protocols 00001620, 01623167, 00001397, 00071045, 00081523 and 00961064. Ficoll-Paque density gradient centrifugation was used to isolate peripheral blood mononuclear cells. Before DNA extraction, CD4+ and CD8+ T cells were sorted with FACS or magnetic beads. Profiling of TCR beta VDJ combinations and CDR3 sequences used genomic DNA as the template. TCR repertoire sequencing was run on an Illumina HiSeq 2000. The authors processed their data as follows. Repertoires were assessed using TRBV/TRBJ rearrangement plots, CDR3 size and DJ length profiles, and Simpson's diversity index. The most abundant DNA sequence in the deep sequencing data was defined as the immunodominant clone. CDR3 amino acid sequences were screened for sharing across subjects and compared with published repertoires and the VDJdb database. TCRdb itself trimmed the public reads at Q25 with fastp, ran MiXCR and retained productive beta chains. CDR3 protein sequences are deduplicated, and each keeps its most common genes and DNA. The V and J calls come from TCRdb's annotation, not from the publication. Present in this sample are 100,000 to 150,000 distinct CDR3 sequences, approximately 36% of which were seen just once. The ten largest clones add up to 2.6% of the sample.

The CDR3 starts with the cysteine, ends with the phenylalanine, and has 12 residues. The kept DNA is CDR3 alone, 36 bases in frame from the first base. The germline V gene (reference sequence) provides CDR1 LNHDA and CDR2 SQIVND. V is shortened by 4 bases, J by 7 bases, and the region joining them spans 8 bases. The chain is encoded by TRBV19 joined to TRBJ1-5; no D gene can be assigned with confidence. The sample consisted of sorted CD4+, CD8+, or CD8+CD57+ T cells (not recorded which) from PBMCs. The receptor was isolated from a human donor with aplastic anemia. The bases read TGTGCCAGTAGTACCGCAGACCAGCCCCAGCATTTT. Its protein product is CASSTADQPQHF.